The 27 T cell receptor beta chains below were found in one sample sequenced in a study of vaccination and CD4 T cells after COVID-19. In TCRdb, the PCR reads were re-called with MiXCR into one record per CDR3 protein. The table includes 20,000 or so distinct CDR3 sequences, less than 70% detected once. Sample: CD4+ T cells from blood, taken after SARS-CoV-2 vaccination. The receptor set was obtained from a human donor who had recovered from COVID-19.

The chain uses TRBV28 and TRBJ1-3; D is undetermined. V lost 6 bases and J lost 3, with 6 bases in between. CDR1 MDHEN and CDR2 SYDVKM come from the germline V gene. The CDR3 contains 12 residues. CDR3 in DNA: TGTGCCAGCAGCGTAGGTGGAAACACCATATATTTT. This sequence encodes CASSVGGNTIYF.

The chain is built from TRBV20-1 and TRBJ2-3; 9 nucleotides match TRBD2. CDR1 and CDR2 from the germline V gene are DFQATT and SNEGSKA (reference sequence). The length of the CDR3 is 14 residues. The J segment lost 0 bases and the V segment lost 6 bases, leaving 4 bases of the junction unmatched. CDR3: CSAASGDSTDTQYF. DNA of the CDR3: TGCAGTGCCGCTAGCGGGGATAGCACAGATACGCAGTATTTT.

This clonotype appeared once. This rearrangement joins TRBV10-3 to TRBJ1-1; weak D call: TRBD1 (6 bases). The germline CDR1 and CDR2 sequences are ENHRY and SYGVKD. With 5 bases removed from V and 1 base from J, the gap between germline ends came to 14 bases. The CDR3 is 15 amino acids. The CDR3 DNA reads TGTGCCATCAGTACCGGGACAAATACGAACACTGAAGCTTTCTTT. Protein sequence: CAISTGTNTNTEAFF.

This sequence joins TRBV18 and TRBJ1-2; 7 nucleotides match TRBD1. The CDR3 has 19 residues. The germline gives CDR1 KGHSH, CDR2 LQKENI. The V segment lost 0 bases and the J segment 2 bases; nucleotides outside the gene matches: 15. CDR3 nucleotides: TGTGCCAGCTCACCACCGTCGACAGGGAGGTTCGACGGAAACTATGGCTACACCTTC. Residues: CASSPPSTGRFDGNYGYTF.

This rearrangement joins TRBV6-1 to TRBJ2-3; 12 bases are a match to TRBD2. The CDR3 has 17 residues. Germline V gives CDR1 MNHNS, CDR2 SASEGT. V lost 6 bases, J lost 0 bases, and 7 bases stayed unmatched. The DNA of the CDR3 is TGTGCCAGCAGCAGACTAGCGGGAGCTCTGAGCACAGATACGCAGTATTTT. Amino acid sequence: CASSRLAGALSTDTQYF.

The chain recombines TRBV19 with TRBJ2-3, with 7 bases matching TRBD2. Trimming took 5 bases from V and 2 from J; bases not matched to a gene: 4. CDR1 is LNHDA and CDR2 is SQIVND in the germline V gene (reference sequence). The CDR3 contains 14 residues. The CDR3 spells CASSAGRATDTQYF. In DNA, the CDR3 is TGTGCCAGTAGTGCAGGGAGGGCCACAGATACGCAGTATTTT. The variable domain in full, with the rest retrieved from reference TRBV19 and TRBJ2-3, is DGGITQSPKYLFRKEGQNVTLSCEQNLNHDAMYWYRQDPGQGLRLIYYSQIVNDFQKGDIAEGYSVSREKKESFPLTVTSAQKNPTAFYLCASSAGRATDTQYFGPGTRLTVL.

The chain employs TRBV6-5 and TRBJ1-2; a possible D gene is TRBD1 (5 bases). CDR1 MNHEY and CDR2 SVGAGI come from the germline V gene. The CDR3 has 14 residues. Trimming took 4 bases from V and 7 from J, leaving 16 bases between them. The DNA for the CDR3 is TGTGCCAGCAGTTCCACCTTAGGGACGGCTGGCTACACCTTC. Its protein product is CASSSTLGTAGYTF.

The rearrangement joins TRBV7-8 to TRBJ2-3; tentatively, D is TRBD2 (6 bases). The CDR3 has 19 residues. Germline CDR1 SGHVS, CDR2 FQNEAQ. The V and J ends lost 5 bases and 2 bases respectively, with 26 bases between them. CDR3 DNA: TGTGCCAGCAGCCGGATGCGGGGTTCCGTATCCTCAATCACAGATACGCAGTATTTT. Protein: CASSRMRGSVSSITDTQYF.

The CDR3 sequence: CASGDSKRYQPQHF. In DNA, the CDR3 is TGTGCAAGCGGGGACAGCAAGAGATATCAGCCCCAGCATTTT. V gene TRBV19 combines with J gene TRBJ1-5; 7 bases line up with TRBD1. This CDR3 has 14 residues. The germline V gene has CDR1 LNHDA and CDR2 SQIVND (reference sequence).

The J gene is TRBJ2-5, the V gene TRBV4-1, with a possible D match to TRBD1 (5 bases). V gave up 0 bases and J gave up 4 bases, with 18 bases separating them. Germline V gives CDR1 MGHRA, CDR2 YSYEKL. The CDR3 sequence is 17 residues long. The CDR3 region is CASSQDGAAGRVETQYF. CDR3 nucleotide sequence: TGCGCCAGCAGCCAAGACGGTGCTGCTGGCAGGGTAGAGACCCAGTACTTC.

This clonotype showed up just a few times. V usage is TRBV6-5 and J usage is TRBJ2-1, with 9 positions matching TRBD1. The CDR3 contains 16 residues. The V and J ends lost 2 bases and 6 bases, in that order; junction bases with no gene match: 8. Germline assignment: CDR1 MNHEY and CDR2 SVGAGI. In DNA form, the CDR3 reads TGTGCCAGCAGTTACCGGGGACAGGGCCTACTCAATGAGCAGTTCTTC. This encodes CASSYRGQGLLNEQFF.

The gene calls are TRBV19 and TRBJ2-7; no firm D call. The CDR3 sequence is 14 residues long. Germline V CDR1 and CDR2: LNHDA, SQIVND (reference sequence). Deletions cut 5 bases from V and 7 bases from J, with 18 bases between. The CDR3 nucleotides read TGTGCCAGTAGTCTCCGCTCGACCTCCCTGGAGCAGTACTTC. Translating it yields CASSLRSTSLEQYF. Supplemented by reference TRBV19 and TRBJ2-7, the full variable domain reads DGGITQSPKYLFRKEGQNVTLSCEQNLNHDAMYWYRQDPGQGLRLIYYSQIVNDFQKGDIAEGYSVSREKKESFPLTVTSAQKNPTAFYLCASSLRSTSLEQYFGPGTRLTVT.

The chain carries TRBV11-2 and TRBJ2-2, with 8 bases that match TRBD1. With 5 bases clipped from V and 7 bases from J, the junction kept 3 bases outside the gene matches. CDR1 and CDR2 (germline): SGHAT, FQNNGV. This CDR3 is 13 amino acids long. The CDR3 DNA sequence: TGTGCCAGCAGCCGGACAGGGAACGGGGAGCTGTTTTTT. It specifies CASSRTGNGELFF.

V is TRBV20-1 and J is TRBJ2-7; 7 bases line up with TRBD1. V shed 2 bases and J 1 base; nucleotides not matched to a gene: 2. Looked up from germline, CDR1 is DFQATT and CDR2 is SNEGSKA (reference sequence). This CDR3 has 13 amino acids. CDR3 bases: TGCAGTGCTAGATCGGGACAGTCCTACGAGCAGTACTTC. Translation gives CSARSGQSYEQYF.

The V gene is TRBV2, the J gene TRBJ2-5; 9 nucleotides match TRBD2. The CDR3 has 16 residues. The V gene end was trimmed by 7 bases and the J gene end by 0 bases; junction bases not matched to a gene: 9. CDR1 SNHLY and CDR2 FYNNEI come from the germline V gene. CDR3 region: CASTGVLAGYQETQYF. The DNA for the CDR3 is TGTGCCAGCACCGGAGTGCTAGCGGGGTACCAAGAGACCCAGTACTTC.

This chain connects TRBV5-1 to TRBJ2-5; maybe TRBD2 (6 bases). The CDR3 runs to 14 residues. The ends were cut back, 3 bases at V and 1 base at J, with 10 bases in the middle. Germline CDR1 reads SGHRS; CDR2 reads YFSETQ. CDR3 sequence (DNA): TGCGCCAGCAGCTGGAGGGGAGCCCAAGAGACCCAGTACTTC. Amino acid sequence: CASSWRGAQETQYF.

The genes are TRBV5-4 and TRBJ2-3; D gene ambiguous. Looked up from germline, CDR1 is SGHNT and CDR2 is YYREEE (reference sequence). Trimming shortened V by 4 bases and J by 6 bases, and 12 bases separated the two germline ends. The CDR3 loop spans 13 amino acids. CDR3 DNA: TGTGCCAGCAGCCCATTTTACATGGATACGCAGTATTTT. Amino acid sequence: CASSPFYMDTQYF.

In the case of this clonotype: One end of the junction does not line up with germline, which may come from a read error. The chain carries TRBV7-7 and TRBJ2-5; D perhaps matches TRBD1 (6 bases). CDR1 SSHAT and CDR2 FNYEAQ come from the germline V gene (reference sequence). This CDR3 region has 14 residues. The CDR3 is CASSLSWGHETQYF. CDR3 DNA sequence: TGTGCTAGCAGCCTTTCTTGGGGACACGAGACCCAGTACTTC. Supplemented by reference TRBV7-7 and TRBJ2-5, the full variable domain reads GAGVSQSPRYKVTKRGQDVTLRCDPISSHATLYWYQQALGQGPEFLTYFNYEAQPDKSGLPSDRFSAERPEGSISTLTIQRTEQRDSAMYRCASSLSWGHETQYFGPGTRLLVL.

This clonotype has only one observation. The chain couples TRBV25-1 to TRBJ2-5; perhaps D is TRBD1 or TRBD2 (5 bases each). Trimming removed 7 bases from V and 5 bases from J, with 17 bases in between. The germline V gene has CDR1 MGHDK and CDR2 SYGVNS. The CDR3 runs 14 residues. The CDR3 sequence is CASTGTSKLETQYF. CDR3 sequence (DNA): TGTGCCAGCACAGGGACGTCAAAGCTGGAGACCCAGTACTTC.

This clonotype was seen only a few times. The J gene is TRBJ2-2, the V gene TRBV28; D gene ambiguous. CDR1 is MDHEN and CDR2 is SYDVKM in the germline V gene. The CDR3 length is 12 residues. Deletions cut 6 bases from V and 3 bases from J, with 5 bases between. CDR3 protein: CASRTYTGELFF. As DNA, the CDR3 is TGTGCCAGCAGAACCTACACCGGGGAGCTGTTTTTT. The full variable domain, with the rest looked up from reference TRBV28 and TRBJ2-2, is DVKVTQSSRYLVKRTGEKVFLECVQDMDHENMFWYRQDPGLGLRLIYFSYDVKMKEKGDIPEGYSVSREKKERFSLILESASTNQTSMYLCASRTYTGELFFGEGSRLTVL.

This clonotype was seen a handful of times. This chain connects TRBV20-1 to TRBJ2-3, with D perhaps assigned TRBD1 or TRBD2 (6 bases each). Trimming stripped 0 bases from V and 4 bases from J, with 14 bases between. This CDR3 has 15 amino acids. CDR1 is DFQATT, CDR2 SNEGSKA, per germline (reference sequence). The CDR3 DNA is TGCAGTGCTAGAGATCAGTACGGGGGCGCAGATACGCAGTATTTT. It is translated as CSARDQYGGADTQYF.

This sequence joins TRBV5-1 and TRBJ1-2; no clear D gene. V was clipped by 2 bases and J by 1 base, with 9 bases between them. This CDR3 comprises 14 residues. CDR1 and CDR2 (germline): SGHRS, YFSETQ. The CDR3 DNA reads as TGCGCCAGCAGCTTAGAAGGGCTTAACTATGGCTACACCTTC. Translating it yields CASSLEGLNYGYTF. The full variable domain, with the rest looked up from reference TRBV5-1 and TRBJ1-2, is KAGVTQTPRYLIKTRGQQVTLSCSPISGHRSVSWYQQTPGQGLQFLFEYFSETQRNKGNFPGRFSGRQFSNSRSEMNVSTLELGDSALYLCASSLEGLNYGYTFGSGTRLTVV.

This clonotype was picked up a small number of times. The V and J genes are TRBV20-1 and TRBJ2-5; D might be TRBD2 (6 bases). This CDR3 is 14 amino acids long. Germline-derived CDR1 and CDR2 are DFQATT and SNEGSKA (reference sequence). Trimming cost V 3 bases and J 6 bases, with 17 bases left between them. The CDR3 protein is CSASTGGPVKTQYF. CDR3 nucleotide sequence: TGCAGTGCTAGTACAGGAGGGCCAGTAAAGACCCAGTACTTC.

This CDR3 is CASSLLGTGMNEQFF. Written as DNA, the CDR3 is TGTGCCAGCAGTCTTTTAGGGACAGGGATGAATGAGCAGTTCTTC. The rearrangement uses TRBV2 and TRBJ2-1, with TRBD1 matching over 9 bases. The J segment lost 7 bases and the V segment lost 5 bases, leaving 9 bases of the junction unmatched. The CDR3 extends over 15 amino acids. Germline assignment: CDR1 SNHLY and CDR2 FYNNEI. Variable domain in full (rest from reference TRBV2 and TRBJ2-1): EPEVTQTPSHQVTQMGQEVILRCVPISNHLYFYWYRQILGQKVEFLVSFYNNEISEKSEIFDDQFSVERPDGSNFTLKIRSTKLEDSAMYFCASSLLGTGMNEQFFGPGTRLTVL.

This clonotype was seen once. In nucleotides, the CDR3 is TGCAGTGCCAAAAGAAATGGGGGTTCGCATGAAAAACTGTTTTTT. Its protein is CSAKRNGGSHEKLFF. The chain uses TRBV20-1 and TRBJ1-4, with D maybe TRBD1 (5 bases). The CDR3 is 15 residues long. The germline V gene has CDR1 DFQATT and CDR2 SNEGSKA (reference sequence). V lost 6 bases, J lost 6 bases, and 20 bases lay in between.

The J gene is TRBJ2-1, the V gene TRBV6-4; a possible D gene is TRBD1 (5 bases). V was shortened by 4 bases and J by 2 bases, with 9 bases between the two germline ends. From germline, CDR1 is MRHNA and CDR2 SNTAGT. The CDR3 contains 14 residues. CDR3 region: CASSVGVPYNEQFF. Here the CDR3 DNA reads TGTGCCAGCAGTGTAGGGGTTCCCTACAATGAGCAGTTCTTC.

The rearrangement links TRBV12-3 or TRBV12-4 to TRBJ1-5; 7 nucleotides agree with TRBD1. Trimming took 6 bases from V and 2 from J; bases not matched to a gene: 7. This CDR3 comprises 15 residues. The CDR3 spells CASSLTGYGNQPQHF. CDR3 coding DNA: TGTGCCAGCAGCCTGACAGGGTATGGCAATCAGCCCCAGCATTTT.